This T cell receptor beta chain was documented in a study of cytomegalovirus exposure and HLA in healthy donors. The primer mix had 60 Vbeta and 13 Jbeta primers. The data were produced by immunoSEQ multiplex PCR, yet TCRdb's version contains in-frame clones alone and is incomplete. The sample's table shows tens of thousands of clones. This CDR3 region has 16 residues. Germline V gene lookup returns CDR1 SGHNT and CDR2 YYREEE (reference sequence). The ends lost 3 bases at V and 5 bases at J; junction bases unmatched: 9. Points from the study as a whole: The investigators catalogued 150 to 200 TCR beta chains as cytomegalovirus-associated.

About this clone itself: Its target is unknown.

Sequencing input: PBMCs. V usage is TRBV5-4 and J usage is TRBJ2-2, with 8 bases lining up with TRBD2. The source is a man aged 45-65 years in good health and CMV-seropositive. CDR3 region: CASSSPGLGLTGELFF. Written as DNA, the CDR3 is TGTGCCAGCAGCTCCCCGGGACTAGGGTTAACCGGGGAGCTGTTTTTT.